The 22 T cell receptor beta chains presented below share a single source sample, sequenced in a study of blood T cell repertoires in COVID-19 (dated by TCRdb to 2018 to 2021). The library relied on the immunoSEQ multiplex PCR assay. TCRdb took over this immuneACCESS table, retaining in-frame rearrangements with V and J assigned. Such tables are incomplete; in checked studies, under half of the missing clones stem from an unresolved V gene, and the remainder is unexplained. The sample table lists roughly 230,000 clones, 84% of them with a count of one. The ten largest clones take up 4% of the sample. The sequenced sample was peripheral blood. Receptors originate from a man aged 45-60 years with acute or convalescent COVID-19.

The rearrangement links TRBV19 to TRBJ2-6; D is ambiguous. Trimming took off 1 base at V and 0 bases at J, with 7 bases between the two ends. The germline CDR1 and CDR2 sequences are LNHDA and SQIVND (reference sequence). The CDR3 has 16 residues. CDR3 sequence (DNA): TGTGCCAGTAGTATAGGGTGGAGCTCTGGGGCCAACGTCCTGACTTTC. Its translation: CASSIGWSSGANVLTF.

Only one count was recorded for this clone. This chain joins TRBV6-5 and TRBJ2-7, with D tentatively TRBD2 (7 bases). This CDR3 is built from 13 residues. Germline-derived CDR1 and CDR2 are MNHEY and SVGAGI. Trimming took off 6 bases at V and 2 bases at J, with 11 bases between the two ends. The CDR3 reads CASRGGGPYEQYF. The CDR3 coding sequence is TGTGCCAGCAGGGGCGGGGGCCCCTACGAGCAGTACTTC.

The V and J genes are TRBV5-6 and TRBJ2-1; the match to TRBD1 covers 9 bases. This CDR3 contains 16 residues. The V gene end was trimmed by 5 bases and the J gene end by 2 bases; junction bases not matched to a gene: 8. CDR1 is SGHDT, CDR2 YYEEEE, per germline. The CDR3 DNA reads TGTGCCAGCAGTTCCGGGACAGGGTGGACCTACAATGAGCAGTTCTTC. It codes for CASSSGTGWTYNEQFF.

The chain is built from TRBV5-1 and TRBJ2-5; 7 bases match TRBD2. Germline V gene sequence: CDR1 SGHRS, CDR2 YFSETQ. With V trimmed by 0 bases and J by 0 bases, 5 bases remained unmatched. This CDR3 spans 16 amino acids. The CDR3 nucleotides read TGCGCCAGCAGCTTGGTGGGCGGGAGCAACCAAGAGACCCAGTACTTC. It translates to CASSLVGGSNQETQYF.

The chain is built from TRBV28 and TRBJ1-2; 8 positions agree with TRBD1. The CDR3 loop spans 15 amino acids. The V and J ends lost 5 bases and 6 bases, in that order; junction bases with no gene match: 11. Germline-derived CDR1 and CDR2 are MDHEN and SYDVKM. The DNA for the CDR3 is TGTGCCAGCAGTGATGACCGGACAGGGTACGATGGCTACACCTTC. Translating it yields CASSDDRTGYDGYTF.

J is TRBJ2-2 and V is TRBV18, with D maybe TRBD2 (5 bases). The CDR3 length is 15 residues. Per the germline V gene, CDR1 is KGHSH and CDR2 is LQKENI. Trimming stripped 2 bases from V and 3 bases from J, with 10 bases between. The CDR3 sequence: CASSPREGDTGELFF. Here the CDR3 DNA reads TGTGCCAGCTCACCAAGAGAGGGTGACACCGGGGAGCTGTTTTTT. Looking up the rest from reference TRBV18 and TRBJ2-2 gives the full variable domain: NAGVMQNPRHLVRRRGQEARLRCSPMKGHSHVYWYRQLPEEGLKFMVYLQKENIIDESGMPKERFSAEFPKEGPSILRIQQVVRGDSAAYFCASSPREGDTGELFFGEGSRLTVL.

This chain links TRBV19 with TRBJ1-6; D remains unclear. The CDR3 spans 13 residues. Germline CDR1 is LNHDA and CDR2 is SQIVND (reference sequence). Trimming left V 6 bases short and J 10 bases short, with 13 bases between. In DNA form, the CDR3 reads TGTGCCAGTAGGTGGCAGGAAGAATCACCCCTCCACTTT. As protein: CASRWQEESPLHF.

V and J are TRBV7-9 and TRBJ1-6; unclear D gene. Deletions cut 0 bases from V and 1 base from J, with 16 bases between. The CDR3 contains 19 residues. CDR1 SEHNR and CDR2 FQNEAQ come from the germline V gene (reference sequence). The CDR3 region is CASSLAPGPRGSYNSPLHF. CDR3 nucleotides: TGTGCCAGCAGCTTAGCCCCGGGCCCCAGAGGGTCCTATAATTCACCCCTCCACTTT.

The J gene is TRBJ2-1, the V gene TRBV7-2; TRBD2 aligns across 8 bases. Germline CDR1 and CDR2: SGHTA and FQGNSA. This CDR3 is built from 15 residues. V trimming: 1 base; J trimming: 6 bases; junction bases outside the gene matches: 5. The CDR3 nucleotides are TGTGCCAGCAGCTTAGAAAGCGGGAGCCTCAATGAGCAGTTCTTC. Amino acids: CASSLESGSLNEQFF.

The chain joins TRBV29-1 to TRBJ1-6; 10 bases are a match to TRBD1. The germline V gene has CDR1 SQVTM and CDR2 ANQGSEA. Trimming cost V 7 bases and J 5 bases; bases outside gene matches: 8. This CDR3 has 15 residues. CDR3 region: CSGTDRGRNNSPLHF. Here the CDR3 DNA reads TGCAGCGGTACTGACAGGGGGCGGAATAATTCACCCCTCCACTTT. Together with reference TRBV29-1 and TRBJ1-6, the CDR3 gives the full variable domain: SAVISQKPSRDICQRGTSLTIQCQVDSQVTMMFWYRQQPGQSLTLIATANQGSEATYESGFVIDKFPISRPNLTFSTLTVSNMSPEDSSIYLCSGTDRGRNNSPLHFGNGTRLTVT.

This clone was seen only a few times. The chain carries TRBV28 and TRBJ1-1, with D perhaps matching TRBD1 (6 bases). Germline V lookup: CDR1 MDHEN, CDR2 SYDVKM. Trimming shortened V by 3 bases and J by 0 bases, and 14 bases separated the two germline ends. The CDR3 has 16 amino acids. The CDR3 is CASSFPRGTVNTEAFF. The CDR3 DNA reads TGTGCCAGCAGTTTCCCCAGGGGCACCGTGAACACTGAAGCTTTCTTT. Looking up the rest from reference TRBV28 and TRBJ1-1 gives the full variable domain: DVKVTQSSRYLVKRTGEKVFLECVQDMDHENMFWYRQDPGLGLRLIYFSYDVKMKEKGDIPEGYSVSREKKERFSLILESASTNQTSMYLCASSFPRGTVNTEAFFGQGTRLTVV.

This rearrangement joins TRBV7-2 to TRBJ2-7; 8 nucleotides line up with TRBD2. Germline V gene data show CDR1 as SGHTA and CDR2 as FQGNSA. V dropped 0 bases and J dropped 3; count of bases not matched to a gene: 7. This CDR3 has 16 residues. CDR3: CASSLAGSGKFYEQYF. The CDR3 DNA follows: TGTGCCAGCAGCTTAGCGGGTAGCGGGAAGTTCTACGAGCAGTACTTC.

The chain recombines TRBV11-2 with TRBJ1-1, with 7 bases matching TRBD1. Germline CDR1 reads SGHAT; CDR2 reads FQNNGV. V lost 5 bases, J lost 5 bases, and 8 bases stayed unmatched. The CDR3 totals 14 residues. This CDR3 reads CASSHRGWQTEAFF. The CDR3 nucleotides are TGTGCCAGCAGCCACAGGGGATGGCAGACTGAAGCTTTCTTT.

V usage is TRBV7-9 and J usage is TRBJ2-7, with a weak D call TRBD1 (6 bases). The germline V gene has CDR1 SEHNR and CDR2 FQNEAQ (reference sequence). Trimming took off 0 bases at V and 7 bases at J, with 16 bases between the two ends. There are 15 residues in the CDR3. This CDR3 is CASSLADSRTEEQYF. For the CDR3, the DNA is TGTGCCAGCAGCTTAGCGGACAGCCGGACGGAAGAGCAGTACTTC.

The sample holds a few counts of this clone. This CDR3 reads CASSGPGYTEAFF. The CDR3 DNA is TGTGCCAGCAGTGGCCCCGGGTACACTGAAGCTTTCTTT. The gene calls are TRBV12-3 or TRBV12-4 and TRBJ1-1; D unresolved. Trimming stripped 5 bases from V and 3 bases from J, with 10 bases between. The CDR3 sequence is 13 residues long.

J is TRBJ2-2 and V is TRBV2; D remains ambiguous. Germline-derived CDR1 and CDR2 are SNHLY and FYNNEI. V was trimmed by 4 bases and J by 4 bases, leaving 7 bases between them. This CDR3 has 13 amino acids. This chain's CDR3 is CASSAPGTGELFF. For the CDR3, the DNA is TGTGCCAGCAGTGCTCCGGGCACCGGGGAGCTGTTTTTT.

The CDR3 loop is CASQWTGIYNEQFF. The CDR3 region has the DNA TGTGCCAGCCAATGGACAGGGATCTACAATGAGCAGTTCTTC. The chain is built from TRBV5-5 and TRBJ2-1, with 8 positions matching TRBD1. CDR3 length: 14 residues. Trimming removed 7 bases from V and 3 bases from J; junction bases left unmatched: 6. Germline assignment: CDR1 SGHKS and CDR2 YYEKEE (reference sequence).

This chain links TRBV19 with TRBJ2-3, with 7 bases lining up with TRBD2. CDR1 and CDR2 (germline): LNHDA, SQIVND (reference sequence). J lost 0 bases, V lost 6 bases, and 9 bases had no gene match. The CDR3 covers 16 residues. CDR3 coding DNA: TGTGCCAGTAGGCGGGGTAGCGGGTCTAGCACAGATACGCAGTATTTT. It codes for CASRRGSGSSTDTQYF. The whole variable domain, remainder taken from reference TRBV19 and TRBJ2-3, is DGGITQSPKYLFRKEGQNVTLSCEQNLNHDAMYWYRQDPGQGLRLIYYSQIVNDFQKGDIAEGYSVSREKKESFPLTVTSAQKNPTAFYLCASRRGSGSSTDTQYFGPGTRLTVL.

The chain recombines TRBV7-2 with TRBJ1-2; D is unclear. The CDR3 is 13 amino acids. Germline V gene lookup returns CDR1 SGHTA and CDR2 FQGNSA. The V and J ends lost 1 base and 2 bases respectively, with 5 bases between them. The DNA for the CDR3 is TGTGCCAGCAGCTTAGACCAGAACTATGGCTACACCTTC. It translates to CASSLDQNYGYTF.

The chain is built from TRBV30 and TRBJ1-3; D is undetermined. Trimming took 2 bases from V and 2 from J, leaving 7 bases between them. This CDR3 region has 13 residues. Germline V gives CDR1 GTSNPN, CDR2 SVGIG (reference sequence). The CDR3 reads CAWSRYAGNTIYF. Written as DNA, the CDR3 is TGTGCCTGGAGTCGGTACGCTGGAAACACCATATATTTT.

This chain uses TRBV27 with TRBJ2-3, with TRBD1 as a possible D gene (6 bases). The germline V gene encodes CDR1 MNHEY and CDR2 SMNVEV (reference sequence). V was trimmed by 8 bases and J by 0 bases, leaving 12 bases between them. The CDR3 totals 14 residues. The chain's CDR3 is CASAIGGSTDTQYF. Here the CDR3 DNA reads TGTGCCAGCGCCATAGGGGGTAGCACAGATACGCAGTATTTT.

The V gene is TRBV27, the J gene TRBJ2-7, with D possibly being TRBD2 (5 bases). Trimming cost V 6 bases and J 4 bases, with 40 bases left between them. The CDR3 contains 22 residues. Germline assignment: CDR1 MNHEY and CDR2 SMNVEV (reference sequence). The CDR3 nucleotides are TGTGCCAGCAGCCCCGCAGTCGGACTCCACCGACGGTCCATGGGCCACGAGTACGAGCAGTACTTC. Translation: CASSPAVGLHRRSMGHEYEQYF.